This passage covers 27 T cell receptor beta chains from one sample sequenced in a study of shared clonotypes between healthy human individuals. Sequenced by immunoSEQ multiplex PCR; TCRdb stores in-frame clones only, minus some. The sample includes around 2.1 million clones, 90% to 95% seen only once; the top ten take 1.5% to 2%. Selected positively for CCR7 and CD45RO-negative, naive CD8 cells excluded terminally differentiated effector memory CD45RA+ cells. The sequencing sample was made of naive CD8+ T cells from PBMCs. The origin of the receptors is a man between 18 and 29 years old in good health. Some clones in this sample may be carry-over from other donors' samples.

The V call is TRBV19, the J call TRBJ1-1; a weak D match, TRBD1 (5 bases). Per germline, CDR1 LNHDA and CDR2 SQIVND (reference sequence). This CDR3 has 17 residues. Deletions cut 6 bases from V and 4 bases from J, with 24 bases between. CDR3 loop: CASRFPRGGVEGTEAFF. The CDR3, as DNA: TGTGCCAGTAGGTTCCCGAGGGGTGGGGTTGAGGGCACTGAAGCTTTCTTT.

This chain connects TRBV7-9 to TRBJ2-2; 8 nucleotides line up with TRBD1. The CDR3 is 15 amino acids. Germline V gene sequence: CDR1 SEHNR, CDR2 FQNEAQ (reference sequence). After removal of 5 bases from V and 7 bases from J, the junction contained 9 bases not matched to a gene. In DNA form, the CDR3 reads TGTGCCAGCAGCAATCCGGACAGGGTTGGCGGGGAGCTGTTTTTT. Translation: CASSNPDRVGGELFF.

V usage is TRBV25-1 and J usage is TRBJ2-1; D may be TRBD2 (5 bases). Germline CDR1 and CDR2: MGHDK and SYGVNS. CDR3 size: 18 residues. V shed 2 bases and J shed 7 bases, with 24 bases lying between them. The CDR3 region is CASSEPPLRIGVGNEQFF. The CDR3 bases are TGTGCCAGCAGTGAACCCCCCTTACGGATCGGGGTTGGGAATGAGCAGTTCTTC.

V is TRBV6-4 and J is TRBJ1-5, with 9 bases aligning to TRBD1. Trimming cost V 5 bases and J 6 bases; bases outside gene matches: 8. Per the germline V gene, CDR1 is MRHNA and CDR2 is SNTAGT. The CDR3 consists of 15 residues. The CDR3 sequence: CASSRGNRGLQPQHF. CDR3 nucleotides: TGTGCCAGCAGTCGGGGGAACAGGGGGCTTCAGCCCCAGCATTTT.

CDR3 nucleotide sequence: TGCGCCAGCAGCTTGGAATCTTATTTTGACACTGAAGCTTTCTTT. Protein sequence: CASSLESYFDTEAFF. The chain recombines TRBV5-1 with TRBJ1-1; D is unclear. CDR3 length: 15 amino acids. Germline CDR1 SGHRS, CDR2 YFSETQ. The V end was cut by 0 bases, the J end by 3 bases, with 12 bases between.

This clone was seen a few times. Other DNA sequences of this sample code for an identical CDR3. This chain connects TRBV28 to TRBJ2-7; possibly TRBD1 for D (6 bases). CDR1 and CDR2 (germline): MDHEN, SYDVKM. V dropped 6 bases and J dropped 1 base, with 10 bases sitting between them. The CDR3 runs to 13 residues. Here the CDR3 reads CASRPTGSYEQYF. The CDR3, as DNA: TGTGCCAGCAGACCCACAGGGTCCTACGAGCAGTACTTC.

The chain is built from TRBV7-9 and TRBJ2-7; 11 bases match TRBD2. V lost 4 bases, J lost 6 bases, and 11 bases stayed unmatched. The V gene's germline CDR1 is SEHNR and CDR2 FQNEAQ (reference sequence). The CDR3 runs to 16 residues. CDR3 nucleotides: TGTGCCAGCAGCTCCTCTCGGCTAGCGGGAGGAAGCGAGCAGTACTTC. Its translation: CASSSSRLAGGSEQYF.

This clone was detected a few times. The V gene is TRBV7-9, the J gene TRBJ2-3; D unclear. The CDR3 is 11 amino acids. Germline V CDR1 and CDR2: SEHNR, FQNEAQ (reference sequence). CDR3 sequence: CAAAGTDTQYF. CDR3 coding DNA: TGTGCAGCTGCTGGCACAGATACGCAGTATTTT. The full variable domain, with the rest looked up from reference TRBV7-9 and TRBJ2-3, is DTGVSQNPRHKITKRGQNVTFRCDPISEHNRLYWYRQTLGQGPEFLTYFQNEAQLEKSRLLSDRFSAERPKGSFSTLEIQRTEQGDSAMYLCAAAGTDTQYFGPGTRLTVL.

This clone was detected only a few times. The chain carries TRBV10-1 and TRBJ2-7, with D perhaps TRBD2 (5 bases). Germline loops: CDR1 WNHNN, CDR2 SYGVQD (reference sequence). Trimming pared 2 bases from V and 4 bases from J, leaving 9 bases between. The CDR3 is made up of 13 amino acids. CDR3: CASSEAGGYEQYF. The CDR3 DNA sequence: TGCGCCAGCAGTGAGGCAGGAGGATACGAGCAGTACTTC.

CDR3 DNA sequence: TGTGCCAGCAGTGTTCGGCAGGCGAACATGAACACTGAAGCTTTCTTT. This translates into CASSVRQANMNTEAFF. The V and J genes are TRBV2 and TRBJ1-1; no reliable D call. The germline CDR1 and CDR2 sequences are SNHLY and FYNNEI. The V end lost 4 bases, the J end lost 0 bases, and 15 bases lay between the germline ends. The CDR3 runs 16 residues.

In the case of this clone: In the same sample, other DNA sequences code for this CDR3. The chain employs TRBV6-5 and TRBJ2-7; the D is unclear. Per the germline V gene, CDR1 is MNHEY and CDR2 is SVGAGI. Between the trimmed V and J ends, which lost 3 bases and 6 bases, there was a span of 6 bases. The CDR3 length is 11 residues. The CDR3 loop reads CASSYAREQYF. DNA for the CDR3: TGTGCCAGCAGTTATGCTCGCGAGCAGTACTTC.

The chain joins TRBV19 to TRBJ2-7, with a weak D call TRBD2 (5 bases). Per germline, CDR1 LNHDA and CDR2 SQIVND (reference sequence). The CDR3 totals 13 residues. V dropped 0 bases and J dropped 7 bases, with 10 bases sitting between them. CDR3 nucleotides: TGTGCCAGTAGTATAGATACGGGGATGGAGCAGTACTTC. This gives the protein CASSIDTGMEQYF. Variable domain in full (rest from reference TRBV19 and TRBJ2-7): DGGITQSPKYLFRKEGQNVTLSCEQNLNHDAMYWYRQDPGQGLRLIYYSQIVNDFQKGDIAEGYSVSREKKESFPLTVTSAQKNPTAFYLCASSIDTGMEQYFGPGTRLTVT.

The chain carries TRBV13 and TRBJ2-3; TRBD2 is a possible D gene (6 bases). Between the trimmed V and J ends, which lost 4 bases and 2 bases, there was a span of 22 bases. The CDR3 runs to 18 residues. CDR1 and CDR2 from the germline V gene are PRHDT and FYEKMQ (reference sequence). CDR3 protein: CASSSYTEGRSTTDTQYF. The CDR3 DNA reads TGTGCCAGCAGCTCCTACACGGAGGGCCGATCGACCACAGATACGCAGTATTTT.

The V and J genes are TRBV5-8 and TRBJ2-7, with a weak D call TRBD1 (6 bases). The CDR3 extends over 16 amino acids. Trimming cost V 4 bases and J 4 bases, with 21 bases left between them. From germline, CDR1 is SGHTS and CDR2 YDEGEE. In DNA, the CDR3 is TGTGCCAGCAGCATCAGCTCCGGGCAGGGGAGTTACGAGCAGTACTTC. Its protein product is CASSISSGQGSYEQYF.

V and J are TRBV7-8 and TRBJ2-1; 15 bases are a match to TRBD2. CDR1 SGHVS and CDR2 FQNEAQ come from the germline V gene. The CDR3 totals 21 residues. The V and J ends lost 0 bases and 0 bases, in that order; junction bases with no gene match: 9. The CDR3 DNA is TGTGCCAGCAGCTTAGCATTGGTGGGACTAGCGGGAGGTCACTCCTACAATGAGCAGTTCTTC. Encoded protein: CASSLALVGLAGGHSYNEQFF.

The CDR3 nucleotides read TGTGCCAGCAGTTTGGGCATGTGGGCAGGGGGTCACACCGGGGAGCTGTTTTTT. It is translated as CASSLGMWAGGHTGELFF. This chain uses TRBV28 with TRBJ2-2; the match to TRBD1 covers 7 bases. The CDR3 is made up of 18 amino acids. The J segment lost 3 bases and the V segment lost 3 bases, leaving 13 bases of the junction unmatched. Per the germline V gene, CDR1 is MDHEN and CDR2 is SYDVKM.

The V and J genes are TRBV19 and TRBJ2-7; TRBD1 is a possible D gene (6 bases). The CDR3 consists of 14 residues. V was trimmed by 3 bases and J by 4 bases, leaving 13 bases between them. Germline V lookup: CDR1 LNHDA, CDR2 SQIVND (reference sequence). The CDR3 DNA follows: TGTGCCAGTAGTATTCAGGGGACGGGGTACGAGCAGTACTTC. Its protein is CASSIQGTGYEQYF.

The chain uses TRBV5-1 and TRBJ1-3, with no clear D. V dropped 2 bases and J dropped 3 bases, with 15 bases sitting between them. This CDR3 contains 16 residues. Germline V gives CDR1 SGHRS, CDR2 YFSETQ. The CDR3 reads CASSLGQEVLGNTIYF. As DNA, the CDR3 is TGCGCCAGCAGCTTAGGGCAGGAGGTCCTTGGAAACACCATATATTTT. Together with reference TRBV5-1 and TRBJ1-3, the CDR3 gives the full variable domain: KAGVTQTPRYLIKTRGQQVTLSCSPISGHRSVSWYQQTPGQGLQFLFEYFSETQRNKGNFPGRFSGRQFSNSRSEMNVSTLELGDSALYLCASSLGQEVLGNTIYFGEGSWLTVV.

The chain has TRBV28 and TRBJ1-1; 7 bases match TRBD1. With 8 bases clipped from V and 4 bases from J, the junction kept 7 bases outside the gene matches. Germline CDR1 and CDR2: MDHEN and SYDVKM. There are 13 residues in the CDR3. The CDR3 coding sequence is TGTGCCAGCCTACAGGGGAAAGGCACTGAAGCTTTCTTT. Protein sequence: CASLQGKGTEAFF.

The count of this clone is one. Other nucleotide sequences from this sample produce the same CDR3. CDR3 region: CSARQYNEQFF. In DNA, the CDR3 is TGCAGTGCTCGACAGTACAATGAGCAGTTCTTC. This chain joins TRBV20-1 and TRBJ2-1; a possible D gene is TRBD1 (5 bases). V lost 5 bases and J lost 4, with 6 bases in between. The CDR3 totals 11 residues. CDR1 and CDR2 from the germline V gene are DFQATT and SNEGSKA (reference sequence).

About this clone: Other DNA sequences in this sample translate to the same CDR3. The chain uses TRBV7-9 and TRBJ2-7, with D possibly TRBD1 on 5 matching bases. V was trimmed by 5 bases and J by 4 bases, leaving 9 bases between them. The CDR3 extends over 12 amino acids. Germline CDR1 is SEHNR and CDR2 is FQNEAQ (reference sequence). The CDR3 nucleotides read TGTGCCAGCAGCCCCGGACAATACGAGCAGTACTTC. Translated, it gives CASSPGQYEQYF.

A single count supports this clone. V is TRBV7-9 and J is TRBJ2-7; TRBD2 matches 8 bases. Germline assignment: CDR1 SEHNR and CDR2 FQNEAQ (reference sequence). V shed 7 bases and J 2 bases; nucleotides not matched to a gene: 7. This CDR3 spans 14 amino acids. Here the CDR3 DNA reads TGTGCCAGCACCGGGCGGGAGGCGGCCTACGAGCAGTACTTC. It is translated as CASTGREAAYEQYF. The complete variable domain, with remaining parts taken from reference TRBV7-9 and TRBJ2-7, reads DTGVSQNPRHKITKRGQNVTFRCDPISEHNRLYWYRQTLGQGPEFLTYFQNEAQLEKSRLLSDRFSAERPKGSFSTLEIQRTEQGDSAMYLCASTGREAAYEQYFGPGTRLTVT.

The V gene is TRBV7-3, the J gene TRBJ1-1; D is undetermined. Germline values: CDR1 SGHTA, CDR2 FQGTGA. The CDR3 runs to 13 residues. V was cut by 5 bases and J by 1 base, with 8 bases left in between. Here the CDR3 DNA reads TGTGCCAGCAGCCCCTTTGGGAACACTGAAGCTTTCTTT. It encodes CASSPFGNTEAFF.

This sequence joins TRBV19 and TRBJ1-4; the D is unclear. Germline CDR1 and CDR2: LNHDA and SQIVND (reference sequence). Between the trimmed V and J ends, which lost 5 bases and 4 bases, there was a span of 5 bases. This CDR3 region has 12 residues. The CDR3 reads CASSHINEKLFF. The CDR3 region has the DNA TGTGCCAGTAGTCACATTAATGAAAAACTGTTTTTT.

The chain combines TRBV5-8 with TRBJ2-5, with 9 nucleotides matching TRBD1. CDR3 length equals 16 residues. CDR1 and CDR2 from the germline V gene are SGHTS and YDEGEE. The J segment lost 5 bases and the V segment lost 3 bases, leaving 11 bases of the junction unmatched. The CDR3 here is CASSWGQGEGWETQYF. The DNA for the CDR3 is TGTGCCAGCAGCTGGGGACAGGGCGAGGGATGGGAGACCCAGTACTTC.

The rearrangement links TRBV5-1 to TRBJ2-7; 11 bases are shared with TRBD2. The CDR3 contains 16 residues. The V and J ends lost 3 bases and 1 base, in that order; junction bases with no gene match: 6. The germline CDR1 and CDR2 sequences are SGHRS and YFSETQ. The CDR3 spells CASSSILAGASYEQYF. In nucleotides, the CDR3 is TGCGCCAGCAGCTCAATACTAGCGGGAGCTTCCTACGAGCAGTACTTC.

This chain links TRBV4-1 with TRBJ1-2, with a weak D call TRBD1 (5 bases). CDR1 MGHRA and CDR2 YSYEKL come from the germline V gene. CDR3 length: 13 residues. V dropped 1 base and J dropped 7 bases, with 10 bases sitting between them. CDR3 DNA: TGCGCCAGCAGCCAAGTCGGGGGATCTGGCTACACCTTC. It is translated as CASSQVGGSGYTF.